One sample yielded the 29 T cell receptor beta chains listed below, sequenced in a study of CD8 T cells in ankylosing spondylitis. No antigens are known for them. TCRdb reprocessed the 5' RACE reads via MiXCR and lists one record per CDR3 protein. There are more than 400,000 distinct CDR3 sequences in the sample; roughly 5.2% occur only once, and 3% to 4.5% lies in the top ten. Study outcomes and limitations: In ankylosing spondylitis blood, a motif of fewer than 10 highly homologous TCR beta variants appeared characteristic.

What was sequenced was blood, either unsorted or a sorted T cell fraction (not recorded which). Every receptor here comes from a male donor with ankylosing spondylitis.

This clonotype was seen many times. CDR3 amino acids: CATGKDWNTGELFF. The CDR3 DNA follows: TGTGCCACCGGGAAGGATTGGAACACCGGGGAGCTGTTTTTT. The chain joins TRBV12-3 or TRBV12-4 to TRBJ2-2; D might be TRBD2 (5 bases). The CDR3 sequence is 14 residues long. V gave up 10 bases and J gave up 1 base, with 13 bases separating them.

Only a few counts were recorded for this clonotype. The chain recombines TRBV27 with TRBJ2-3; 10 bases map to TRBD2. Germline lookup yields CDR1 MNHEY and CDR2 SMNVEV (reference sequence). Trimming at V came to 6 bases and at J to 7 bases, leaving 4 bases not matched to a gene. The CDR3 is made up of 13 amino acids. Here the CDR3 reads CASRRTSGNTQYF. CDR3 coding DNA: TGTGCCAGCAGACGGACTAGCGGAAATACGCAGTATTTT.

This clonotype was recorded at least ten times. The V call is TRBV5-1, the J call TRBJ1-2; 11 bases map to TRBD1. Per germline, CDR1 SGHRS and CDR2 YFSETQ. V shed 4 bases and J 4 bases; nucleotides not matched to a gene: 3. The CDR3 length is 14 residues. CDR3 in DNA: TGCGCCAGCAGCACCGGACAGGGGGCCTATGGCTACACCTTC. It translates to CASSTGQGAYGYTF. Full variable domain (rest looked up from reference TRBV5-1 and TRBJ1-2): KAGVTQTPRYLIKTRGQQVTLSCSPISGHRSVSWYQQTPGQGLQFLFEYFSETQRNKGNFPGRFSGRQFSNSRSEMNVSTLELGDSALYLCASSTGQGAYGYTFGSGTRLTVV.

In its sample, this clonotype was seen a few times. This chain links TRBV5-6 with TRBJ2-7, with a weak D call TRBD1 (6 bases). This CDR3 has 14 residues. V lost 1 base to trimming and J lost 4 bases, with 12 bases between them. The V gene's germline CDR1 is SGHDT and CDR2 YYEEEE. DNA of the CDR3: TGTGCCAGCAGCTTGACCAGGGGAAGGTACGAGCAGTACTTC. This sequence encodes CASSLTRGRYEQYF.

This clonotype has a count of ten or more. The chain uses TRBV12-3 or TRBV12-4 and TRBJ1-5; a possible D gene is TRBD1 (6 bases). The CDR3 is 15 amino acids. Trimming left V 4 bases short and J 6 bases short, with 16 bases between. In DNA form, the CDR3 reads TGTGCCAGCAGTTCGTCTTCGACAGGACCTCAGCCCCAGCATTTT. Protein: CASSSSSTGPQPQHF.

This clonotype has ten or more counts. The genes are TRBV7-2 and TRBJ2-4, with a weak D call TRBD2 (6 bases). CDR3 length: 15 amino acids. Germline V gene sequence: CDR1 SGHTA, CDR2 FQGNSA. The V end was cut by 2 bases, the J end by 7 bases, with 15 bases between. CDR3 protein: CASSLNTGVGNIQYF. In DNA form, the CDR3 reads TGTGCCAGCAGCTTAAATACGGGAGTAGGGAACATTCAGTACTTC.

This clonotype was seen ten or more times. The chain combines TRBV20-1 with TRBJ2-1, with D tentatively TRBD2 (5 bases). CDR3 size: 13 residues. Trimming pared 2 bases from V and 5 bases from J, leaving 10 bases between. CDR1 and CDR2 (germline): DFQATT, SNEGSKA (reference sequence). The CDR3 DNA reads TGCAGTGCTAGACCGGACGGGGACAATGAGCAGTTCTTC. Translation gives CSARPDGDNEQFF.

The table lists this clonotype with many counts. The rearrangement uses TRBV28 and TRBJ2-1; D remains ambiguous. Trimming took off 3 bases at V and 7 bases at J, with 13 bases between the two ends. CDR1 is MDHEN, CDR2 SYDVKM, per germline. The CDR3 extends over 14 amino acids. CDR3 amino acids: CASSFLLSENEQFF. CDR3 nucleotide sequence: TGTGCCAGCAGTTTCCTGCTTTCGGAGAATGAGCAGTTCTTC.

This clonotype was detected ten times or more. The chain couples TRBV20-1 to TRBJ2-5, with 8 bases fitting TRBD2. Germline CDR1 DFQATT, CDR2 SNEGSKA (reference sequence). The CDR3 consists of 12 residues. The V and J ends lost 3 bases and 5 bases, in that order; junction bases with no gene match: 2. CDR3 DNA sequence: TGCAGTGCTAGTAGCGGGACCGAGACCCAGTACTTC. Residues: CSASSGTETQYF.

In this sample, this clonotype turned up many times. The V and J genes are TRBV4-3 and TRBJ2-1; D unclear. From germline, CDR1 is LGHNA and CDR2 YSLEER. The CDR3 loop spans 15 amino acids. The V end lost 0 bases, the J end lost 7 bases, and 13 bases lay between the germline ends. CDR3 sequence reads: CASSQDPGSHNEQFF. CDR3 sequence (DNA): TGCGCCAGCAGCCAAGATCCAGGTAGCCATAATGAGCAGTTCTTC.

The sample holds many counts of this clonotype. The V call is TRBV12-3 or TRBV12-4, the J call TRBJ1-2; 7 nucleotides line up with TRBD1. V gave up 10 bases and J gave up 7 bases; unmatched junction bases: 12. This CDR3 has 13 residues. The CDR3 bases are TGTGCCACCGCTCAGGGGGAACTGGGTGGCTACACCTTC. This gives the protein CATAQGELGGYTF.

This rearrangement joins TRBV12-3 or TRBV12-4 to TRBJ2-7; D not resolved. Trimming took off 6 bases at V and 0 bases at J, with 15 bases between the two ends. The CDR3 sequence is 15 residues long. The CDR3 reads CASSRLADLSYEQYF. CDR3 bases: TGTGCCAGCAGCCGTTTAGCAGACCTCTCCTACGAGCAGTACTTC.

The table lists this clonotype with a few counts. The V gene is TRBV19, the J gene TRBJ1-2; D remains ambiguous. Trimming left V 10 bases short and J 5 bases short, with 8 bases between. The length of the CDR3 is 10 residues. Per the germline V gene, CDR1 is LNHDA and CDR2 is SQIVND (reference sequence). CDR3 nucleotide sequence: TGTGCCAAGACACGTTATGGCTACACCTTC. The encoded protein is CAKTRYGYTF.

The sample holds many counts of this clonotype. V gene TRBV20-1 combines with J gene TRBJ2-1; 11 nucleotides match TRBD2. The CDR3 length is 18 residues. V dropped 1 base and J dropped 8; count of bases not matched to a gene: 16. CDR1 is DFQATT, CDR2 SNEGSKA, per germline (reference sequence). The CDR3 protein is CSARVAGGSPSRLDEQFF. As DNA, the CDR3 is TGCAGTGCTAGAGTAGCGGGAGGGTCACCCTCGAGGTTAGATGAGCAGTTCTTC.

The V and J genes are TRBV4-1 and TRBJ1-4; TRBD1 might be the D (5 bases). V was clipped by 10 bases and J by 12 bases, with 18 bases between them. Germline CDR1 and CDR2: MGHRA and YSYEKL. The CDR3 sequence is 12 residues long. The CDR3 bases are TGCGCCACCCAGGCGCCAAGAGGGGAACTGTTTTTT. It is translated as CATQAPRGELFF.

This clonotype has at least ten counts. The chain employs TRBV6-1 and TRBJ2-3; no definite D call. Per germline, CDR1 MNHNS and CDR2 SASEGT. The CDR3 runs to 14 residues. V lost 7 bases to trimming and J lost 4 bases, with 15 bases between them. CDR3 sequence (DNA): TGTGCCAGCAATGAGTTTCCCTCCCCAGATACGCAGTATTTT. This sequence encodes CASNEFPSPDTQYF.

This chain joins TRBV7-6 and TRBJ2-3; 7 positions agree with TRBD1. From germline, CDR1 is SGHVS and CDR2 FNYEAQ. J was trimmed by 5 bases and V by 4 bases; bases with no gene match: 12. The CDR3 is made up of 16 amino acids. CDR3 protein: CASSSQFKGAGDTQYF. CDR3 sequence (DNA): TGTGCCAGCAGCTCGCAGTTTAAGGGGGCCGGAGATACGCAGTATTTT. Looking up the rest from reference TRBV7-6 and TRBJ2-3 gives the full variable domain: GAGVSQSPRYKVTKRGQDVALRCDPISGHVSLYWYRQALGQGPEFLTYFNYEAQQDKSGLPNDRFSAERPEGSISTLTIQRTEQRDSAMYRCASSSQFKGAGDTQYFGPGTRLTVL.

Ten or more counts support this clonotype. The gene calls are TRBV12-3 or TRBV12-4 and TRBJ2-5; tentatively, D is TRBD1 (6 bases). This CDR3 has 15 residues. V was cut by 3 bases and J by 1 base, with 12 bases left in between. The CDR3 is CASSLWQGSQETQYF. CDR3 nucleotides: TGTGCCAGCAGTTTGTGGCAGGGGTCCCAAGAGACCCAGTACTTC.

This clonotype was seen ten or more times. The chain joins TRBV7-2 to TRBJ1-5; weak D call: TRBD1 (6 bases). This CDR3 region has 14 residues. The ends were cut back, 1 base at V and 4 bases at J, with 8 bases in the middle. Germline V gene data show CDR1 as SGHTA and CDR2 as FQGNSA. The CDR3 here is CASSLDRDNQPQHF. The CDR3 bases are TGTGCCAGCAGCTTAGACAGGGATAATCAGCCCCAGCATTTT. Based on the CDR3 plus reference TRBV7-2 and TRBJ1-5, the full variable domain is GAGVSQSPSNKVTEKGKDVELRCDPISGHTALYWYRQSLGQGLEFLIYFQGNSAPDKSGLPSDRFSAERTGGSVSTLTIQRTQQEDSAVYLCASSLDRDNQPQHFGDGTRLSIL.

There are many counts of this clonotype. The V call is TRBV4-2, the J call TRBJ2-4, with unresolved D. Per germline, CDR1 LGHNA and CDR2 YNFKEQ. The V gene lost 0 bases and the J gene lost 0 bases, with 9 bases spanning the gap. The CDR3 loop spans 16 amino acids. In DNA, the CDR3 is TGTGCCAGCAGCCAAGATCCTGTACCAGCCAAAAACATTCAGTACTTC. It codes for CASSQDPVPAKNIQYF.

This clonotype was counted many times. V usage is TRBV13 and J usage is TRBJ2-7; no reliable D call. Germline V gives CDR1 PRHDT, CDR2 FYEKMQ (reference sequence). The CDR3 loop spans 13 amino acids. V lost 5 bases to trimming and J lost 3 bases, with 11 bases between them. CDR3 DNA sequence: TGTGCCAGCAGCCCCAAGGGCGTCTACGAGCAGTACTTC. Its translation is CASSPKGVYEQYF.

This clonotype came up a few times. The chain combines TRBV5-1 with TRBJ2-1, with 10 bases lining up with TRBD1. The J segment lost 7 bases and the V segment lost 2 bases, leaving 6 bases of the junction unmatched. CDR3 length: 15 amino acids. Germline V CDR1 and CDR2: SGHRS, YFSETQ. The CDR3 region is CASSFGTGAGNEQFF. The DNA of the CDR3 is TGCGCCAGCAGCTTCGGGACAGGGGCTGGTAATGAGCAGTTCTTC.

This clonotype came up many times. The CDR3 bases are TGTGCCAGCAGAACAGGGGTTGGGACTGAAGCTTTCTTT. Amino acid sequence: CASRTGVGTEAFF. The chain links TRBV7-9 to TRBJ1-1; 7 nucleotides agree with TRBD1. CDR1 and CDR2 from the germline V gene are SEHNR and FQNEAQ (reference sequence). V lost 6 bases to trimming and J lost 5 bases; unmatched junction nucleotides: 6. There are 13 residues in the CDR3. The whole variable domain, remainder taken from reference TRBV7-9 and TRBJ1-1, is DTGVSQNPRHKITKRGQNVTFRCDPISEHNRLYWYRQTLGQGPEFLTYFQNEAQLEKSRLLSDRFSAERPKGSFSTLEIQRTEQGDSAMYLCASRTGVGTEAFFGQGTRLTVV.

This clonotype was seen a single time. This CDR3 is CASRSQGANTEAFF. For the CDR3, the DNA is TGTGCCAGCAGGTCCCAGGGGGCGAACACTGAAGCTTTCTTT. This chain links TRBV7-6 with TRBJ1-1, with 8 bases fitting TRBD1. Trimming took 6 bases from V and 1 from J; bases not matched to a gene: 4. CDR1 is SGHVS and CDR2 is FNYEAQ in the germline V gene. The CDR3 has 14 amino acids.

There are many counts of this clonotype. The chain links TRBV7-9 to TRBJ2-1; tentative D call: TRBD1 (5 bases). Germline V gene sequence: CDR1 SEHNR, CDR2 FQNEAQ (reference sequence). V lost 10 bases, J lost 0 bases, and 16 bases lay in between. The CDR3 covers 15 residues. The CDR3 reads CATSQEFYSYNEQFF. In nucleotides, the CDR3 is TGTGCCACCTCACAGGAGTTTTACTCCTACAATGAGCAGTTCTTC.

This clonotype was detected many times. The gene calls are TRBV14 and TRBJ2-7; D gene ambiguous. Germline V gene data show CDR1 as SGHDN and CDR2 as FVKESK. The CDR3 runs 15 residues. V was cut by 0 bases and J by 5 bases, with 14 bases left in between. CDR3 residues: CASSQDRRVIDEQYF. CDR3 in DNA: TGTGCCAGCAGCCAAGATCGAAGGGTAATAGACGAGCAGTACTTC.

This clonotype was counted ten times or more. The genes are TRBV5-1 and TRBJ2-7; maybe TRBD1 (6 bases). CDR3 length: 15 amino acids. Germline CDR1 SGHRS, CDR2 YFSETQ. Trimming pared 4 bases from V and 0 bases from J, leaving 14 bases between. The CDR3 here is CASSPRGHLSYEQYF. The CDR3, as DNA: TGCGCCAGCAGCCCCAGGGGACACCTCTCCTACGAGCAGTACTTC.

The sample holds many counts of this clonotype. The V and J genes are TRBV9 and TRBJ2-2; no definite D call. In germline, CDR1 is SGDLS, CDR2 YYNGEE. The CDR3 is 15 amino acids. V was shortened by 0 bases and J by 5 bases, with 11 bases between the two germline ends. The chain's CDR3 is CASSVGDTRTGELFF. The CDR3 coding sequence is TGTGCCAGCAGCGTAGGGGATACACGGACCGGGGAGCTGTTTTTT.

Ten or more counts support this clonotype. The chain is built from TRBV9 and TRBJ2-7; the D is unclear. This CDR3 has 12 amino acids. Trimming removed 3 bases from V and 4 bases from J, with 8 bases in between. Germline loops: CDR1 SGDLS, CDR2 YYNGEE. The CDR3 region is CASSGPGYEQYF. The CDR3 DNA reads TGTGCCAGCAGCGGCCCTGGATACGAGCAGTACTTC.